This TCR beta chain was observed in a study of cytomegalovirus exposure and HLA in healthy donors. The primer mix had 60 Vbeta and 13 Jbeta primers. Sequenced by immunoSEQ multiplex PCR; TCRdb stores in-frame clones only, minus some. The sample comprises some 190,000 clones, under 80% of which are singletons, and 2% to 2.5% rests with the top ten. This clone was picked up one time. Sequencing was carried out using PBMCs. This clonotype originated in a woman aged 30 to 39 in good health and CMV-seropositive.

The CDR3: CASSPGDRVQPQHF. The CDR3 DNA is TGTGCCAGCAGCCCAGGGGACCGGGTTCAGCCCCAGCATTTT. The J gene is TRBJ1-5, the V gene TRBV7-2; D may be TRBD1 (6 bases). This CDR3 is built from 14 residues. With 5 bases removed from V and 6 bases from J, the gap between germline ends came to 14 bases. Germline lookup yields CDR1 SGHTA and CDR2 FQGNSA.